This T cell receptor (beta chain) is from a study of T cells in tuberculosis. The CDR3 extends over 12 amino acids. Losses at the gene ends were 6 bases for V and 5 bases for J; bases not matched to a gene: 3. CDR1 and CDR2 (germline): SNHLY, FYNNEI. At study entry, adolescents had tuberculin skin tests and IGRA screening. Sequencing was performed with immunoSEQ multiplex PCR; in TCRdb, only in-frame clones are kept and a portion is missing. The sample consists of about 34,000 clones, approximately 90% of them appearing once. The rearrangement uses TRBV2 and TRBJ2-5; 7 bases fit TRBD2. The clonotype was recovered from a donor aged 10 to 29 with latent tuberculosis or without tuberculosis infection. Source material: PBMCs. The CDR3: CASRSGGETQYF. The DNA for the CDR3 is TGTGCCAGCAGGTCGGGGGGTGAGACCCAGTACTTC. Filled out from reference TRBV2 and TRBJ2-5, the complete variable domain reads EPEVTQTPSHQVTQMGQEVILRCVPISNHLYFYWYRQILGQKVEFLVSFYNNEISEKSEIFDDQFSVERPDGSNFTLKIRSTKLEDSAMYFCASRSGGETQYFGPGTRLLVL.